A single sample gave rise to the 19 T cell receptor beta chains below, sequenced in a study of T-cell memory formation after mild COVID-19. TCRdb reanalysed the 5' RACE reads using MiXCR and keeps one entry per CDR3 protein. The sample gives some 210,000 distinct CDR3 sequences, 10% to 13% of which show up once; approximately 2.8% is in the top ten. Specimen: PBMCs or a T cell subset sorted from them (not recorded which). These receptors originate from a man aged 18 to 29 who had mild COVID-19 (a few samples of this study predate the infection). Cell type and time point are not known.

V is TRBV5-1 and J is TRBJ2-7; TRBD2 agrees at 9 bases. The CDR3 contains 15 residues. After removal of 2 bases from V and 6 bases from J, the junction contained 9 bases not matched to a gene. Germline CDR1 SGHRS, CDR2 YFSETQ. This CDR3 is CASSFPSGGPSEQYF. CDR3 nucleotide sequence: TGCGCCAGCAGCTTCCCAAGCGGGGGGCCGTCCGAGCAGTACTTC. The entire variable domain, with the rest obtained from reference TRBV5-1 and TRBJ2-7, is as follows: KAGVTQTPRYLIKTRGQQVTLSCSPISGHRSVSWYQQTPGQGLQFLFEYFSETQRNKGNFPGRFSGRQFSNSRSEMNVSTLELGDSALYLCASSFPSGGPSEQYFGPGTRLTVT.

The CDR3 DNA follows: TGTGCCAGCAGTTCCGGCGGATTCTCCTATAATTCACCCCTCCACTTT. Amino acid sequence: CASSSGGFSYNSPLHF. This chain uses TRBV12-3 or TRBV12-4 with TRBJ1-6; D ambiguous. V lost 4 bases, J lost 0 bases, and 10 bases lay in between. The CDR3 runs 16 residues.

This clonotype was recorded a few times. V is TRBV5-1 and J is TRBJ2-7; no firm D call. Germline V CDR1 and CDR2: SGHRS, YFSETQ. The ends were cut back, 0 bases at V and 6 bases at J, with 4 bases in the middle. The CDR3 covers 11 residues. The CDR3 here is CASSLVSEQYF. CDR3 in DNA: TGCGCCAGCAGCTTGGTTAGCGAGCAGTACTTC.

V and J are TRBV19 and TRBJ1-5, with unresolved D. Germline lookup yields CDR1 LNHDA and CDR2 SQIVND (reference sequence). The germline V and J ends were trimmed by 3 bases and 4 bases, with 10 bases remaining between them. This CDR3 contains 14 residues. Here the CDR3 DNA reads TGTGCCAGTAGTATTATCGCGGGGAATCAGCCCCAGCATTTT. This codes for CASSIIAGNQPQHF.

The V call is TRBV3-1, the J call TRBJ2-2; TRBD1 might be the D (6 bases). The CDR3 sequence is 15 residues long. Per the germline V gene, CDR1 is LGHDT and CDR2 is YNNKEL (reference sequence). Trimming shortened V by 3 bases and J by 4 bases, and 12 bases separated the two germline ends. The CDR3 nucleotides read TGTGCCAGCAGCCAGATCAGGGGATCCACCGGGGAGCTGTTTTTT. Translated: CASSQIRGSTGELFF.

This chain uses TRBV4-1 with TRBJ1-1; a weak D match, TRBD1 (6 bases). Germline CDR1 MGHRA, CDR2 YSYEKL. Trimming stripped 1 base from V and 5 bases from J, with 20 bases between. The length of the CDR3 is 17 residues. The chain's CDR3 is CASSQVGGPGDRTEAFF. The CDR3 DNA reads TGCGCCAGCAGCCAAGTGGGGGGTCCAGGGGATCGAACTGAAGCTTTCTTT.

This clonotype appeared a few times. This chain links TRBV18 with TRBJ1-1; a possible D gene is TRBD1 (5 bases). Germline values: CDR1 KGHSH, CDR2 LQKENI. V dropped 5 bases and J dropped 0 bases, with 10 bases sitting between them. The CDR3 has 14 residues. In DNA, the CDR3 is TGTGCCAGCTCAGGGACGATGCTGAACACTGAAGCTTTCTTT. This gives the protein CASSGTMLNTEAFF.

The sample holds a few counts of this clonotype. The chain employs TRBV7-3 and TRBJ2-2; 7 bases align to TRBD2. The length of the CDR3 is 13 residues. Germline CDR1 reads SGHTA; CDR2 reads FQGTGA. CDR3 nucleotide sequence: TGTGGGAGCGGGACGGCGAACACCGGGGAGCTGTTTTTT. It specifies CGSGTANTGELFF. Drawing the rest from reference TRBV7-3 and TRBJ2-2, the complete variable domain is GAGVSQTPSNKVTEKGKYVELRCDPISGHTALYWYRQSLGQGPEFLIYFQGTGAADDSGLPNDRFFAVRPEGSVSTLKIQRTERGDSAVYLCGSGTANTGELFFGEGSRLTVL.

This clonotype was found a few times. The chain links TRBV29-1 to TRBJ1-3; D gene ambiguous. Germline-derived CDR1 and CDR2 are SQVTM and ANQGSEA. CDR3 length: 14 amino acids. Trimming pared 0 bases from V and 1 base from J, leaving 7 bases between. Here the CDR3 reads CSVEESGSGNTIYF. The CDR3 bases are TGCAGCGTTGAAGAGTCGGGTTCTGGAAACACCATATATTTT.

This clonotype has a handful of counts. The chain uses TRBV7-9 and TRBJ1-1; unclear D gene. CDR3 length: 12 amino acids. V lost 6 bases and J 1 base, leaving 6 bases between the germline ends. Germline V gives CDR1 SEHNR, CDR2 FQNEAQ (reference sequence). The CDR3 nucleotides are TGTGCCAGCAGACGACAGAACACTGAAGCTTTCTTT. Protein sequence: CASRRQNTEAFF.

This clonotype was counted only a few times. The chain joins TRBV24-1 to TRBJ2-3; possible D gene TRBD2, 6 bases. This CDR3 spans 13 amino acids. Germline loops: CDR1 KGHDR, CDR2 SFDVKD. Deletions cut 1 base from V and 5 bases from J, with 6 bases between. The CDR3 DNA is TGTGCCACCAGTGATTTAGCGGGAGATACGCAGTATTTT. Its translation: CATSDLAGDTQYF.

V is TRBV7-9 and J is TRBJ2-5, with D perhaps given as TRBD1 or TRBD2 (5 bases each). Deletions cut 2 bases from V and 5 bases from J, with 15 bases between. The CDR3 is made up of 15 amino acids. From germline, CDR1 is SEHNR and CDR2 FQNEAQ (reference sequence). CDR3 protein: CASSLISGGSETQYF. The DNA of the CDR3 is TGTGCCAGCAGCTTAATTTCTGGGGGTTCGGAGACCCAGTACTTC.

This clonotype was detected ten times or more. A junction boundary mismatches the germline segment, possibly from a read error. The CDR3 DNA follows: TGTGCCAGCAGTTTCACTTCCGGGACACCCTTCCACTTT. Translation gives CASSFTSGTPFHF. The chain couples TRBV6-2 or TRBV6-3 to TRBJ1-6, with D tentatively TRBD1 (6 bases). Germline lookup yields CDR1 MNHEY and CDR2 SVGEGT. The CDR3 sequence is 13 residues long.

The genes are TRBV6-5 and TRBJ1-6, with 10 bases aligning to TRBD1. From germline, CDR1 is MNHEY and CDR2 SVGAGI. V was clipped by 5 bases and J by 10 bases; unmatched bases: 5. The CDR3 extends over 14 amino acids. DNA of the CDR3: TGTGCCAGCAGTGGGGGACAGGGGAGGTCACCCCTCCACTTT. Amino acid sequence: CASSGGQGRSPLHF.

V is TRBV12-3 or TRBV12-4 and J is TRBJ2-6, with no clear D. V dropped 3 bases and J dropped 7 bases, with 4 bases sitting between them. CDR3 size: 12 residues. CDR3 amino acids: CASSFGANVLTF. The DNA of the CDR3 is TGTGCCAGCAGTTTCGGCGCCAACGTCCTGACTTTC.

This chain joins TRBV4-2 and TRBJ1-2; 9 nucleotides agree with TRBD1. This CDR3 spans 14 amino acids. CDR1 and CDR2 (germline): LGHNA, YNFKEQ. The V gene end was trimmed by 2 bases and the J gene end by 4 bases; junction bases not matched to a gene: 2. Written as DNA, the CDR3 is TGTGCCAGCAGCCAAAAACAGGGGGCCTATGGCTACACCTTC. Its protein is CASSQKQGAYGYTF.

This clonotype was found many times. The chain has TRBV5-1 and TRBJ2-5; D is unclear. The CDR3 extends over 12 amino acids. Deletions cut 4 bases from V and 1 base from J, with 5 bases between. Germline lookup yields CDR1 SGHRS and CDR2 YFSETQ. The CDR3 coding sequence is TGCGCCAGCAGCAACCCCCAAGAGACCCAGTACTTC. This sequence encodes CASSNPQETQYF. Based on the CDR3 plus reference TRBV5-1 and TRBJ2-5, the full variable domain is KAGVTQTPRYLIKTRGQQVTLSCSPISGHRSVSWYQQTPGQGLQFLFEYFSETQRNKGNFPGRFSGRQFSNSRSEMNVSTLELGDSALYLCASSNPQETQYFGPGTRLLVL.

V usage is TRBV5-1 and J usage is TRBJ2-2; D tentatively fits TRBD1 or TRBD2 (5 bases each). The ends were cut back, 6 bases at V and 2 bases at J, with 11 bases in the middle. Germline lookup yields CDR1 SGHRS and CDR2 YFSETQ. This CDR3 spans 14 amino acids. The CDR3 loop reads CASKPGTNTGELFF. Here the CDR3 DNA reads TGCGCCAGCAAGCCAGGGACCAACACCGGGGAGCTGTTTTTT.

The sample holds a few counts of this clonotype. The chain recombines TRBV4-3 with TRBJ2-1; D gene unclear. This CDR3 spans 13 amino acids. Germline loops: CDR1 LGHNA, CDR2 YSLEER. V was shortened by 0 bases and J by 9 bases, with 9 bases between the two germline ends. The CDR3 DNA follows: TGCGCCAGCAGCCAAGATCGCGTCAGTGAGCAGTTCTTC. Protein product: CASSQDRVSEQFF.